The clone carrying this T cell receptor (beta chain) was picked up many times. The CDR3 length is 14 residues. The germline CDR1 and CDR2 sequences are ENHRY and SYGVKD. The V segment lost 8 bases and the J segment 5 bases; nucleotides outside the gene matches: 2. TCRdb reanalysed the RT-PCR reads using MiXCR and keeps one entry per CDR3 protein. Among hundreds of thousands of distinct CDR3 sequences, approximately 15% were seen once, and the ten largest hold 3.6%. J is TRBJ2-1 and V is TRBV10-3, with TRBD2 matching 14 bases. The sequencing input was memory CD4+ T cells from blood. This TCR derives from a female donor in good health, serving as a healthy control. This CDR3 reads CAIGGLAGDNEQFF. The CDR3, as DNA: TGTGCCATCGGGGGACTAGCGGGAGACAATGAGCAGTTCTTC.